Below, 10 T cell receptor beta chains from the same sample are listed, as sequenced in a study of shared clonotypes between healthy human individuals. The repertoire was sequenced with immunoSEQ multiplex PCR; TCRdb's copy has only in-frame clones and lacks some. The table has millions of clones, more than 90% seen once. The sample comprised naive CD4+ T cells sorted from blood. The subset denotes: CD45RA+ positively selected. All receptors derive from a man between 18 and 29 years old in good health.

The chain joins TRBV6-5 to TRBJ2-5, with a weak D call TRBD2 (6 bases). The V gene lost 6 bases and the J gene lost 7 bases, with 21 bases spanning the gap. This CDR3 is 15 amino acids long. CDR1 and CDR2 from the germline V gene are MNHEY and SVGAGI. The CDR3 DNA reads as TGTGCCAGCAGATCGACCGGGACTGGTCGTGGGACCCAGTACTTC. Translated, it gives CASRSTGTGRGTQYF.

V and J are TRBV5-1 and TRBJ2-2; D uncertain. This CDR3 comprises 15 residues. Per the germline V gene, CDR1 is SGHRS and CDR2 is YFSETQ. V dropped 0 bases and J dropped 6 bases, with 12 bases sitting between them. The CDR3 coding sequence is TGCGCCAGCAGCTTGGCAACCTCGGTGGCCGGGGAGCTGTTTTTT. Translation gives CASSLATSVAGELFF. Supplemented by reference TRBV5-1 and TRBJ2-2, the full variable domain reads KAGVTQTPRYLIKTRGQQVTLSCSPISGHRSVSWYQQTPGQGLQFLFEYFSETQRNKGNFPGRFSGRQFSNSRSEMNVSTLELGDSALYLCASSLATSVAGELFFGEGSRLTVL.

This clone has just a few counts. The V call is TRBV20-1, the J call TRBJ1-1; no clear D gene. The V end lost 6 bases, the J end lost 14 bases, and 19 bases lay between the germline ends. The V gene's germline CDR1 is DFQATT and CDR2 SNEGSKA (reference sequence). The length of the CDR3 is 11 residues. In DNA form, the CDR3 reads TGCAGTGCAACCGGCGGGGAATATTCGTTCTTT. It specifies CSATGGEYSFF.

The chain links TRBV5-1 to TRBJ2-7, with D perhaps assigned TRBD1 or TRBD2 (5 bases each). Germline V lookup: CDR1 SGHRS, CDR2 YFSETQ. The germline V and J ends were trimmed by 5 bases and 0 bases, with 18 bases remaining between them. CDR3 length: 16 amino acids. The CDR3 region has the DNA TGCGCCAGCAGACCTGGAGGAAGGGGACCCTCCTACGAGCAGTACTTC. Amino acid sequence: CASRPGGRGPSYEQYF.

The chain links TRBV30 to TRBJ2-7; D unresolved. V was shortened by 1 base and J by 0 bases, with 13 bases between the two germline ends. The CDR3 length is 15 residues. Germline V gene data show CDR1 as GTSNPN and CDR2 as SVGIG (reference sequence). The CDR3 nucleotides read TGTGCCTGGAGTGCTCAGCGAGATAGCTCCTACGAGCAGTACTTC. Translating gives CAWSAQRDSSYEQYF.

The rearrangement links TRBV2 to TRBJ2-2; 9 bases match TRBD2. The CDR3 spans 13 residues. From germline, CDR1 is SNHLY and CDR2 FYNNEI. With 11 bases clipped from V and 4 bases from J, the junction kept 5 bases outside the gene matches. In DNA form, the CDR3 reads TGTGCCTATAGCGGGGGCGGCACCGGGGAGCTGTTTTTT. Translating it yields CAYSGGGTGELFF.

The chain carries TRBV6-5 and TRBJ2-7; 8 bases are a match to TRBD1. The germline gives CDR1 MNHEY, CDR2 SVGAGI. Trimming at V came to 8 bases and at J to 3 bases, leaving 9 bases not matched to a gene. This CDR3 comprises 14 residues. CDR3 nucleotides: TGTGCCAGCGGAGACAGGGGCCACCGCTACGAGCAGTACTTC. It specifies CASGDRGHRYEQYF.

This clone was seen only once. An end of the junction does not agree with germline; a read error may underlie this. The CDR3, as DNA: TGTGCCAGCAGTGTACAGGGTTCTCTGCCGCACTTC. Translation: CASSVQGSLPHF. This chain connects TRBV6-1 to TRBJ2-7; TRBD1 might be the D (6 bases). The CDR3 totals 12 residues. Germline loops: CDR1 MNHNS, CDR2 SASEGT.

The V call is TRBV6-6, the J call TRBJ1-6, with 9 bases that match TRBD1. The CDR3 runs 15 residues. Germline V gene data show CDR1 as MNHNY and CDR2 as SVGAGI (reference sequence). V lost 0 bases to trimming and J lost 12 bases; unmatched junction nucleotides: 6. CDR3 coding DNA: TGTGCCAGCAGTTACTCGGAGGACAGGGGCTTACCCCTCCACTTT. It codes for CASSYSEDRGLPLHF.

The gene calls are TRBV12-5 and TRBJ2-7, with TRBD1 as a possible D gene (5 bases). The CDR3 extends over 15 amino acids. V lost 1 base, J lost 0 bases, and 10 bases lay in between. Looked up from germline, CDR1 is LGHNT and CDR2 is FRNRAP. The CDR3 loop reads CASGLAQAISYEQYF. Here the CDR3 DNA reads TGTGCTAGTGGTTTGGCACAGGCGATCTCCTACGAGCAGTACTTC.